A single sample is the source of the 9 T cell receptor beta chains below, sequenced in a study of blood T cell repertoires in COVID-19 (dated by TCRdb to 2020 to 2022). The library was prepared using the immunoSEQ multiplex PCR assay. Entries here come from immuneACCESS through TCRdb and include only in-frame sequences with V and J called. Some clones fail to appear in such tables; in the studies checked, an unresolved V gene covers under half of the shortfall, and the cause of the remainder is unknown. The table for this sample lists 250,000 to 300,000 clones; about nine tenths of them were counted only once. The ten largest account for less than 20% of the sample. The sample consisted of PBMCs or T cells enriched from blood (not recorded which). The receptors here all came from a man aged 18 to 30 who had recovered from COVID-19.

The gene calls are TRBV6-5 and TRBJ2-5, with 8 bases identical to TRBD1. The germline V gene has CDR1 MNHEY and CDR2 SVGAGI. CDR3 length equals 14 residues. The V gene end was trimmed by 6 bases and the J gene end by 2 bases; junction bases not matched to a gene: 5. The CDR3 bases are TGTGCCAGCAGCCCCGGACAGGGACAAGAGACCCAGTACTTC. This encodes CASSPGQGQETQYF.

The rearrangement uses TRBV29-1 and TRBJ2-2, with D perhaps matching TRBD2 (6 bases). From germline, CDR1 is SQVTM and CDR2 ANQGSEA. The CDR3 consists of 14 residues. The V and J ends lost 4 bases and 1 base respectively, with 10 bases between them. In DNA, the CDR3 is TGCAGCGTTGCGGGAGACCTGAACACCGGGGAGCTGTTTTTT. It specifies CSVAGDLNTGELFF.

This clone was seen a handful of times. The genes are TRBV2 and TRBJ2-1; TRBD2 is a possible D gene (5 bases). The CDR3 is made up of 14 amino acids. Germline V CDR1 and CDR2: SNHLY, FYNNEI. V was clipped by 4 bases and J by 7 bases, with 14 bases between them. The CDR3 here is CASSAIEGLNEQFF. CDR3 sequence (DNA): TGTGCCAGCAGTGCCATTGAGGGTTTGAATGAGCAGTTCTTC.

The chain has TRBV29-1 and TRBJ1-1, with 9 positions matching TRBD1. Germline V gene data show CDR1 as SQVTM and CDR2 as ANQGSEA. The CDR3 has 12 residues. J lost 4 bases, V lost 6 bases, and 3 bases had no gene match. Here the CDR3 reads CSVRQGGTEAFF. CDR3 nucleotides: TGCAGCGTCCGACAGGGGGGCACTGAAGCTTTCTTT. The full variable domain, in which reference TRBV29-1 and TRBJ1-1 provide the parts outside the CDR3, is SAVISQKPSRDICQRGTSLTIQCQVDSQVTMMFWYRQQPGQSLTLIATANQGSEATYESGFVIDKFPISRPNLTFSTLTVSNMSPEDSSIYLCSVRQGGTEAFFGQGTRLTVV.

The genes are TRBV3-1 (or the pseudogene TRBV3-2) and TRBJ1-1; TRBD1 matches at 7 bases. The CDR3 is 14 residues long. Germline trimming cut 3 bases from V and 5 bases from J; bases unmatched to any gene: 6. CDR1 and CDR2 (germline): LGHDT, YNNKEL (reference sequence). CDR3 DNA: TGTGCCAGCAGCCACGCCGACAGGGCTACTGAAGCTTTCTTT. Translation gives CASSHADRATEAFF.

This rearrangement joins TRBV19 to TRBJ2-5; possible D gene TRBD1, 5 bases. The CDR3 consists of 16 residues. Trimming pared 2 bases from V and 5 bases from J, leaving 18 bases between. In germline, CDR1 is LNHDA, CDR2 SQIVND (reference sequence). The CDR3 sequence is CASSIIRGGHPETQYF. DNA for the CDR3: TGTGCCAGTAGTATAATCCGCGGCGGACACCCGGAGACCCAGTACTTC.

The V and J genes are TRBV18 and TRBJ1-5; no firm D call. The CDR3 is made up of 16 amino acids. Germline CDR1 KGHSH, CDR2 LQKENI. V was cut by 3 bases and J by 1 base, with 13 bases left in between. CDR3 DNA sequence: TGTGCCAGCTCACCCGCGGGCGGGAACAGCAATCAGCCCCAGCATTTT. This codes for CASSPAGGNSNQPQHF.

The chain recombines TRBV7-6 with TRBJ2-1; TRBD2 aligns across 12 bases. The V and J ends lost 5 bases and 0 bases, in that order; junction bases with no gene match: 8. This CDR3 is 18 amino acids long. CDR1 SGHVS and CDR2 FNYEAQ come from the germline V gene. This CDR3 reads CASSPTLAGGHSYNEQFF. The CDR3 bases are TGTGCCAGCAGCCCGACACTAGCGGGGGGACACTCCTACAATGAGCAGTTCTTC.

The rearrangement links TRBV6-5 to TRBJ2-7, with 7 bases lining up with TRBD1. V trimming: 6 bases; J trimming: 2 bases; junction bases outside the gene matches: 10. The germline gives CDR1 MNHEY, CDR2 SVGAGI. The CDR3 contains 15 residues. The CDR3 sequence is CASSLRQGRPYEQYF. The CDR3 coding sequence is TGTGCCAGCAGCTTGCGACAGGGTAGGCCCTACGAGCAGTACTTC.